One and the same sample provided the 29 T cell receptor beta chains below, sequenced in a study of Graves' ophthalmopathy and Graves' hyperthyroidism listed by TCRdb under 2018. The reads were generated on an Illumina HiSeq 2000. For repertoire sequencing, the TCR beta CDR3 regions were amplified from RNA transcripts. HTBI primers and the Qiagen OneStep RT-PCR kit were used in a first-round RT-PCR, which was followed by a second-round multiplex PCR, size selection and purification. TCRdb ran its own pipeline on the public reads, namely fastp trimming at Q25 and MiXCR clone calling, and kept in-frame beta chains. One record per CDR3 amino acid sequence lists the most common genes and DNA. Within this sample are 350,000 to 400,000 distinct CDR3 sequences, with approximately 15% of them counted one time only. Around 6.6% of the sample is in the top ten clones. Sequenced material: peripheral blood. The receptors were gathered from a woman aged 18-29 years with stable Graves' hyperthyroidism. Donor details come from another sample of the same person, matched by shared clones.

This clonotype has a count of ten or more. The rearrangement joins TRBV14 to TRBJ1-1, with unresolved D. The CDR3 spans 15 residues. The germline V gene has CDR1 SGHDN and CDR2 FVKESK. Trimming left V 2 bases short and J 2 bases short, with 12 bases between. The CDR3 spells CASSQRTGLNTEAFF. In DNA form, the CDR3 reads TGTGCCAGCAGCCAACGGACGGGCCTTAACACTGAAGCTTTCTTT.

This clonotype has ten or more counts. The chain couples TRBV12-3 or TRBV12-4 to TRBJ1-2, with 10 bases aligning to TRBD1. V was pared by 2 bases and J by 10 bases, with 13 bases of the junction left unmatched. The CDR3 totals 16 residues. CDR3 in amino acids: CASSLRGGTGVSVYTF. The CDR3 DNA follows: TGTGCCAGCAGTTTAAGGGGCGGGACAGGGGTCTCTGTCTACACCTTC.

V and J are TRBV3-1 and TRBJ2-5; TRBD2 matches at 15 bases. V shed 4 bases, J shed 4 bases, and the junction held 7 bases outside the gene matches. Per the germline V gene, CDR1 is LGHDT and CDR2 is YNNKEL (reference sequence). The CDR3 has 17 residues. CDR3 sequence reads: CASSLRTSGGAGETQYF. CDR3 nucleotide sequence: TGTGCCAGCAGCCTCCGGACTAGCGGGGGGGCCGGAGAGACCCAGTACTTC.

The gene calls are TRBV19 and TRBJ2-7; D is uncertain. The length of the CDR3 is 14 residues. Looked up from germline, CDR1 is LNHDA and CDR2 is SQIVND (reference sequence). V lost 4 bases, J lost 5 bases, and 15 bases lay in between. The CDR3 DNA sequence: TGTGCCAGTAGTAGGCAGGTTTCTTGGGACGAGCAGTACTTC. Encoded protein: CASSRQVSWDEQYF.

This clonotype was counted many times. The chain uses TRBV6-1 and TRBJ1-5; 9 nucleotides match TRBD1. Germline lookup yields CDR1 MNHNS and CDR2 SASEGT. Germline trimming cut 4 bases from V and 1 base from J; bases unmatched to any gene: 2. This CDR3 region has 15 residues. The CDR3 here is CASSVGTGSNQPQHF. For the CDR3, the DNA is TGTGCCAGCAGTGTGGGGACAGGGAGCAATCAGCCCCAGCATTTT.

This clonotype has ten or more counts. The chain has TRBV19 and TRBJ1-5, with D tentatively TRBD1 (6 bases). The CDR3 extends over 14 amino acids. Germline V lookup: CDR1 LNHDA, CDR2 SQIVND (reference sequence). V lost 11 bases to trimming and J lost 3 bases, with 17 bases between them. The CDR3 DNA sequence: TGTGCCGTTGGGCGAGGACAGCTCAATCAGCCCCAGCATTTT. It translates to CAVGRGQLNQPQHF. The whole variable domain, filled in from reference TRBV19 and TRBJ1-5, reads DGGITQSPKYLFRKEGQNVTLSCEQNLNHDAMYWYRQDPGQGLRLIYYSQIVNDFQKGDIAEGYSVSREKKESFPLTVTSAQKNPTAFYLCAVGRGQLNQPQHFGDGTRLSIL.

V usage is TRBV6-4 and J usage is TRBJ2-4; TRBD1 agrees at 7 bases. J gave up 2 bases and V 3 bases, and 7 bases lay outside the gene matches. Germline V gene sequence: CDR1 MRHNA, CDR2 SNTAGT. CDR3 length: 16 amino acids. The CDR3 nucleotides are TGTGCCAGCAGTGATGAGGGGGCTTACCCCAAAAACATTCAGTACTTC. This codes for CASSDEGAYPKNIQYF.

This clonotype was picked up many times. The rearrangement links TRBV6-5 to TRBJ2-2; the D is unclear. CDR1 is MNHEY, CDR2 SVGAGI, per germline. V was clipped by 1 base and J by 2 bases, with 8 bases between them. This CDR3 contains 15 residues. In DNA form, the CDR3 reads TGTGCCAGCAGTTACTGGAAGGGCAACACCGGGGAGCTGTTTTTT. Its protein product is CASSYWKGNTGELFF.

A few counts support this clonotype. The chain combines TRBV7-8 with TRBJ2-2; a possible D gene is TRBD2 (6 bases). The CDR3 sequence is 15 residues long. Trimming left V 2 bases short and J 7 bases short, with 14 bases between. Germline V gene data show CDR1 as SGHVS and CDR2 as FQNEAQ. CDR3 coding DNA: TGTGCCAGCAGCTTACGGGACTCCTTGGGCGGGGAGCTGTTTTTT. This translates into CASSLRDSLGGELFF.

This clonotype was seen repeatedly, ten times or more. This chain uses TRBV7-8 with TRBJ2-7; 8 bases align to TRBD2. The CDR3 totals 14 residues. Per the germline V gene, CDR1 is SGHVS and CDR2 is FQNEAQ. Trimming cost V 2 bases and J 4 bases; bases outside gene matches: 4. The CDR3 DNA follows: TGTGCCAGCAGCTTAAGGATAGCGGGGTACGAGCAGTACTTC. Protein: CASSLRIAGYEQYF.

The chain links TRBV5-1 to TRBJ2-5; 8 bases fit TRBD2. CDR1 and CDR2 (germline): SGHRS, YFSETQ. V was pared by 0 bases and J by 4 bases, with 8 bases of the junction left unmatched. This CDR3 comprises 16 residues. CDR3 coding DNA: TGCGCCAGCAGCTTGGGTGAGCGCGGGGGGACAGAGACCCAGTACTTC. Its translation is CASSLGERGGTETQYF.

This clonotype was observed at least ten times. The V call is TRBV28, the J call TRBJ2-7; D remains unclear. Between the trimmed V and J ends, which lost 4 bases and 1 base, there was a span of 11 bases. From germline, CDR1 is MDHEN and CDR2 SYDVKM. This CDR3 region has 14 residues. In DNA, the CDR3 is TGTGCCAGCAGTTCCCCGGGCCGGTCCTACGAGCAGTACTTC. This sequence encodes CASSSPGRSYEQYF.

This clonotype has ten or more counts. The V call is TRBV19, the J call TRBJ1-2, with TRBD1 identical over 8 bases. Germline values: CDR1 LNHDA, CDR2 SQIVND (reference sequence). The ends lost 6 bases at V and 4 bases at J; junction bases unmatched: 7. CDR3 size: 14 residues. The CDR3 here is CASRADRDGYGYTF. In nucleotides, the CDR3 is TGTGCCAGTAGAGCGGACAGGGATGGCTATGGCTACACCTTC. The whole variable domain, remainder taken from reference TRBV19 and TRBJ1-2, is DGGITQSPKYLFRKEGQNVTLSCEQNLNHDAMYWYRQDPGQGLRLIYYSQIVNDFQKGDIAEGYSVSREKKESFPLTVTSAQKNPTAFYLCASRADRDGYGYTFGSGTRLTVV.

The chain links TRBV5-1 to TRBJ1-2, with D possibly being TRBD1 (5 bases). Looked up from germline, CDR1 is SGHRS and CDR2 is YFSETQ. CDR3 size: 14 residues. V shed 3 bases and J shed 3 bases, with 12 bases lying between them. CDR3 in DNA: TGCGCCAGCAGCTCCGGCAGGGCGGACTATGGCTACACCTTC. As protein: CASSSGRADYGYTF.

This clonotype has more than one count but fewer than ten. The chain uses TRBV19 and TRBJ1-5, with 7 bases matching TRBD1. The germline V gene has CDR1 LNHDA and CDR2 SQIVND (reference sequence). With 6 bases clipped from V and 4 bases from J, the junction kept 9 bases outside the gene matches. This CDR3 has 15 residues. Here the CDR3 reads CASRDRFPDNQPQHF. CDR3 DNA: TGTGCCAGTAGGGACAGGTTCCCCGATAATCAGCCCCAGCATTTT. The complete variable domain, with remaining parts taken from reference TRBV19 and TRBJ1-5, reads DGGITQSPKYLFRKEGQNVTLSCEQNLNHDAMYWYRQDPGQGLRLIYYSQIVNDFQKGDIAEGYSVSREKKESFPLTVTSAQKNPTAFYLCASRDRFPDNQPQHFGDGTRLSIL.

At least ten counts were recorded for this clonotype. This chain uses TRBV2 with TRBJ1-5, with TRBD1 as a possible D gene (5 bases). Trimming removed 3 bases at V and 2 bases at J, with 11 bases between. CDR1 is SNHLY, CDR2 FYNNEI, per germline. This CDR3 is 15 amino acids long. CDR3 region: CASSDAGGGNQPQHF. The CDR3 coding sequence is TGTGCCAGCAGTGATGCGGGAGGGGGCAATCAGCCCCAGCATTTT. Drawing the rest from reference TRBV2 and TRBJ1-5, the complete variable domain is EPEVTQTPSHQVTQMGQEVILRCVPISNHLYFYWYRQILGQKVEFLVSFYNNEISEKSEIFDDQFSVERPDGSNFTLKIRSTKLEDSAMYFCASSDAGGGNQPQHFGDGTRLSIL.

This clonotype was detected ten times or more. J is TRBJ1-2 and V is TRBV12-5, with 9 bases fitting TRBD1. This CDR3 spans 18 amino acids. The V and J ends lost 5 bases and 0 bases, in that order; junction bases with no gene match: 13. Germline loops: CDR1 LGHNT, CDR2 FRNRAP. The CDR3: CASGPTPGTGSSNYGYTF. CDR3 DNA: TGTGCTAGTGGTCCCACCCCCGGGACAGGGAGTTCTAACTATGGCTACACCTTC.

This clonotype appeared many times. The chain links TRBV19 to TRBJ1-2; D gene uncertain. V was pared by 7 bases and J by 8 bases, with 11 bases between. This CDR3 region has 11 residues. Germline V lookup: CDR1 LNHDA, CDR2 SQIVND (reference sequence). The CDR3 sequence: CASMGGQGYTF. As DNA, the CDR3 is TGTGCCAGTATGGGAGGGCAGGGCTACACCTTC.

The sample holds many counts of this clonotype. The chain employs TRBV6-4 and TRBJ2-5; no clear D gene. The length of the CDR3 is 18 residues. Trimming left V 5 bases short and J 7 bases short, with 29 bases between. CDR1 and CDR2 from the germline V gene are MRHNA and SNTAGT. The CDR3 DNA follows: TGTGCCAGCAGTCCAAAACTCCCGTCGGACGTCGGAAAGGTGACCCAGTACTTC. It specifies CASSPKLPSDVGKVTQYF.

This clonotype was seen ten or more times. The chain is built from TRBV6-5 and TRBJ1-1; D might be TRBD1 (5 bases). Per the germline V gene, CDR1 is MNHEY and CDR2 is SVGAGI. The germline V and J ends were trimmed by 4 bases and 0 bases, with 12 bases remaining between them. CDR3 length: 15 residues. CDR3 coding DNA: TGTGCCAGCAGTTGGGGGGACCTTCTGAACACTGAAGCTTTCTTT. This codes for CASSWGDLLNTEAFF.

The chain combines TRBV10-3 with TRBJ1-1; TRBD1 is a possible D gene (6 bases). Germline V CDR1 and CDR2: ENHRY, SYGVKD. The CDR3 loop spans 16 amino acids. V was cut by 2 bases and J by 2 bases, with 15 bases left in between. The CDR3 protein is CAISELEQGGNTEAFF. As DNA, the CDR3 is TGTGCCATCAGTGAGCTGGAACAGGGAGGAAACACTGAAGCTTTCTTT.

The chain has TRBV29-1 and TRBJ1-1, with TRBD1 matching 7 bases. Germline V CDR1 and CDR2: SQVTM, ANQGSEA. CDR3 length: 14 residues. With V trimmed by 4 bases and J by 0 bases, 5 bases remained unmatched. The CDR3 reads CSVGKGALNTEAFF. In nucleotides, the CDR3 is TGCAGCGTTGGCAAGGGGGCCCTGAACACTGAAGCTTTCTTT.

This clonotype was detected many times. The rearrangement joins TRBV6-5 to TRBJ1-2, with TRBD1 as a possible D gene (5 bases). Germline V CDR1 and CDR2: MNHEY, SVGAGI. The CDR3 consists of 14 residues. V was shortened by 6 bases and J by 5 bases, with 16 bases between the two germline ends. The CDR3 sequence is CASSPGWGEYGYTF. CDR3 nucleotide sequence: TGTGCCAGCAGCCCGGGGTGGGGGGAGTATGGCTACACCTTC.

J is TRBJ2-7 and V is TRBV28, with 8 bases identical to TRBD2. Germline trimming cut 10 bases from V and 6 bases from J; bases unmatched to any gene: 11. The germline CDR1 and CDR2 sequences are MDHEN and SYDVKM. This CDR3 contains 13 residues. Written as DNA, the CDR3 is TGTGCCATCTCCCGCCGGGGGGGAGGCGAGCAGTACGTC. It specifies CAISRRGGGEQYV.

The chain couples TRBV12-3 or TRBV12-4 to TRBJ2-5; no reliable D call. This CDR3 has 14 residues. Trimming left V 4 bases short and J 4 bases short, with 13 bases between. CDR3 region: CASSSEDHAETQYF. Here the CDR3 DNA reads TGTGCCAGCAGTTCCGAGGATCACGCAGAGACCCAGTACTTC.

This clonotype was detected many times. This chain links TRBV20-1 with TRBJ1-1, with D perhaps TRBD1 (5 bases). CDR3 length: 16 amino acids. Trimming pared 1 base from V and 1 base from J, leaving 16 bases between. Germline V gene lookup returns CDR1 DFQATT and CDR2 SNEGSKA (reference sequence). The CDR3 region is CSARVGTLAGNTEAFF. The CDR3 DNA is TGCAGTGCTAGAGTCGGGACCCTGGCGGGGAACACTGAAGCTTTCTTT.

V gene TRBV6-5 combines with J gene TRBJ2-7; tentative D call: TRBD1 (6 bases). The CDR3 totals 15 residues. CDR1 and CDR2 from the germline V gene are MNHEY and SVGAGI. Between the trimmed V and J ends, which lost 4 bases and 4 bases, there was a span of 17 bases. The DNA of the CDR3 is TGTGCCAGCAGTTTCCGAGGGGGAAAGACTTACGAGCAGTACTTC. Translating gives CASSFRGGKTYEQYF.

The sample holds many counts of this clonotype. The chain carries TRBV12-3 or TRBV12-4 and TRBJ2-5, with D possibly being TRBD2 (7 bases). The ends were cut back, 6 bases at V and 3 bases at J, with 17 bases in the middle. The CDR3 is 15 amino acids. CDR3 loop: CASSPFAGAKETQYF. CDR3 nucleotide sequence: TGTGCCAGCAGCCCATTCGCGGGGGCGAAAGAGACCCAGTACTTC.

In nucleotides, the CDR3 is TGCAGTGCTAGAGAGGACCTCTACGAGCAGTACTTC. It translates to CSAREDLYEQYF. The gene calls are TRBV20-1 and TRBJ2-7; D remains ambiguous. V shed 0 bases and J shed 3 bases, with 6 bases lying between them. Germline V CDR1 and CDR2: DFQATT, SNEGSKA (reference sequence). The CDR3 contains 12 residues.